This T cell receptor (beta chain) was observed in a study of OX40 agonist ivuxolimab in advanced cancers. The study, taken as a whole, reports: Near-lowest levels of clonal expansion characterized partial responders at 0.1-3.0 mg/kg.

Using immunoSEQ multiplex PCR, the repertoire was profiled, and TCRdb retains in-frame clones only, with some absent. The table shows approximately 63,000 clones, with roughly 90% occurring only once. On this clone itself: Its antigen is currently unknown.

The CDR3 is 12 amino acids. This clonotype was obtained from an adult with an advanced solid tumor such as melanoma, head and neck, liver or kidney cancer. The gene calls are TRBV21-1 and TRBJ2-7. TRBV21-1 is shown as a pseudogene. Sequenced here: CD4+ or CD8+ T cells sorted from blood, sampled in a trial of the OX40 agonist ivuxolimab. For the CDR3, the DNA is TGTGCCAGCAGCCAACACCAGCACGAGCAGTACTTC. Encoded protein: CASSQHQHEQYF.